One sample yielded the 7 T cell receptor beta chains listed below, sequenced in a study of blood T cells in healthy people across ages. A sample-barcoded 5' primer and a J-beta primer mix were used in a second PCR of about 6 to 11 cycles. TCRdb re-called the 5' RACE reads with MiXCR, one entry per CDR3 protein. The table has fewer than 750,000 distinct CDR3 sequences, approximately 52% seen once. The specimen was blood. The origin of the receptors is a woman older than 75 in good health.

This chain uses TRBV30 with TRBJ2-1, with D maybe TRBD1 (5 bases). V dropped 2 bases and J dropped 5 bases, with 10 bases sitting between them. The CDR3 runs 13 residues. Germline-derived CDR1 and CDR2 are GTSNPN and SVGIG (reference sequence). This CDR3 is CAWSQGRHNEQFF. CDR3 coding DNA: TGTGCCTGGAGTCAGGGCAGACACAATGAGCAGTTCTTC.

A note on this clonotype: A much larger clone lies a single base off, so this may be a read error. CDR3: CASSLPTPLERYGETRYF. In DNA form, the CDR3 reads TGTGCCAGCAGTTTACCTACCCCTCTGGAGCGGTATGGGGAGACCCGGTACTTC. The chain recombines TRBV28 with TRBJ2-5, with a tentative D call TRBD2 (5 bases). Per the germline V gene, CDR1 is MDHEN and CDR2 is SYDVKM. This CDR3 contains 18 residues.

This clonotype was recorded a few times. V and J are TRBV12-5 and TRBJ2-1; D is perhaps TRBD1 or TRBD2 (6 bases each). The CDR3 totals 15 residues. The germline V gene has CDR1 LGHNT and CDR2 FRNRAP. V lost 7 bases to trimming and J lost 7 bases, with 20 bases between them. The CDR3: CASAPAGGNRNEQFF. CDR3 bases: TGTGCTAGTGCCCCGGCCGGGGGCAATCGGAATGAGCAGTTCTTC.

The count of this clonotype is one. V and J are TRBV20-1 and TRBJ2-1; D is possibly TRBD1 (5 bases). CDR1 is DFQATT, CDR2 SNEGSKA, per germline (reference sequence). Trimming shortened V by 1 base and J by 9 bases, and 10 bases separated the two germline ends. The CDR3 is 12 amino acids. The CDR3 bases are TGCAGTGCTAGAGTGGACACCCGTGAGCAGTTCTTC. Translated, it gives CSARVDTREQFF.

The CDR3 DNA is TGCGCCAGCAGCTTGGTGTTTTTCCAAGAGACCCAGTACTTC. As protein: CASSLVFFQETQYF. The chain has TRBV5-1 and TRBJ2-5; no reliable D call. Germline V gene sequence: CDR1 SGHRS, CDR2 YFSETQ. V dropped 0 bases and J dropped 1 base, with 7 bases sitting between them. CDR3 length: 14 residues.

This clonotype showed up just once. The junction departs from germline at one end; a sequencing error may be responsible. This chain links TRBV20-1 with TRBJ2-7; TRBD1 is a possible D gene (5 bases). There are 10 residues in the CDR3. The germline V gene has CDR1 DFQATT and CDR2 SNEGSKA (reference sequence). The CDR3 DNA follows: TGCAGGGCTAGGCAGGGCGAGCAGTACTTC. This gives the protein CRARQGEQYF.

This chain joins TRBV5-1 and TRBJ1-5; TRBD1 is a possible D gene (6 bases). Trimming shortened V by 4 bases and J by 4 bases, and 12 bases separated the two germline ends. The CDR3 extends over 14 amino acids. From germline, CDR1 is SGHRS and CDR2 YFSETQ. The CDR3 nucleotides are TGCGCCAGCAGCCCGGGGGCACCAAATCAGCCCCAGCATTTT. It translates to CASSPGAPNQPQHF.